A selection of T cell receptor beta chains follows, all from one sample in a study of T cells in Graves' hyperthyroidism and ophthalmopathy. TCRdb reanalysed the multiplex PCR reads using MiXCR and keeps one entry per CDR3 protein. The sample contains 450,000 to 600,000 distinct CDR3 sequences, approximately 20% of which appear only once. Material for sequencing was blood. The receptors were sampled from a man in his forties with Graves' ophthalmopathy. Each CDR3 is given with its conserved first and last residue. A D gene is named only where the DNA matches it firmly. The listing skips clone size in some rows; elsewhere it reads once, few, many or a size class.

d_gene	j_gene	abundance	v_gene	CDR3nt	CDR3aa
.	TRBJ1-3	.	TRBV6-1	TGTGCCAGCAGTGTTGCAGCCGGAAACACCATATATTTT	CASSVAAGNTIYF
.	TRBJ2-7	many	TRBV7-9	TGTGCCAGCAGCTTACGCACCGGGGTCAACGAGCAGTACTTC	CASSLRTGVNEQYF
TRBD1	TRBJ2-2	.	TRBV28	TGTGCCAGCACCCTGAGGGTGGTGACAGGGGTTACCGGGGAGCTGTTTTTT	CASTLRVVTGVTGELFF
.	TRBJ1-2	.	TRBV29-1	TGCAGCGTTGGGGAGCTTTATGGCTACACCTTC	CSVGELYGYTF
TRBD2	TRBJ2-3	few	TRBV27	TGTGCCAGCAGTCCGGCCGGGACTAGATTGTATTTT	CASSPAGTRLYF
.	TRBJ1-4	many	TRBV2	TGTGCCAGCAGTGAAGCGTTGGGAGGGGCGACTTTTTCTGAAAAACTGTTTTTT	CASSEALGGATFSEKLFF
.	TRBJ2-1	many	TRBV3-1	TGTGCCAGCAGCCACCCGGGGAGCAATGAGCAGTTCTTC	CASSHPGSNEQFF
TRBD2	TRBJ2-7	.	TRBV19	TGTGCCAGTAGTCCCAGAGCGACTAGCGGGAGACCCAAGCAGTACTTC	CASSPRATSGRPKQYF
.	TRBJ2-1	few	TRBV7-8	TGTGCCAGCAGGCTATCTCGGATGCCCTACAATGAGCAGTTCTTC	CASRLSRMPYNEQFF
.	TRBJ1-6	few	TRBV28	TGTGCCAGCAGTTCCGAGGTCGGTTCACCCCTCCACTTT	CASSSEVGSPLHF
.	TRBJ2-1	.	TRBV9	TGTGCCAGCAGCGTAGGTCCCCACAATGAGCAGTTCTTC	CASSVGPHNEQFF
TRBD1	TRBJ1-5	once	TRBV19	TGTGCCAGTAGTACGACAGGGGGCTGGGATCAGCCCCAGCATTTT	CASSTTGGWDQPQHF
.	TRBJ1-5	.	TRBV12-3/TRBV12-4	TGTGCCAGCAGTCCCAGGGCCCTCAAAATGAATCAGGCCCAGCATTTT	CASSPRALKMNQAQHF
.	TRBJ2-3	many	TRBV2	TGTGCCAGCAGTACGGGTAGCACAGATACGCAGTATTTT	CASSTGSTDTQYF
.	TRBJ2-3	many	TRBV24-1	TGTGCCACCAGTGATTGGACAGATACGCAGTATTTT	CATSDWTDTQYF
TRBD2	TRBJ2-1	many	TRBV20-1	TGCAGTGCTAGAGCATGGACTAGCGATGAGCAGTTCTTC	CSARAWTSDEQFF
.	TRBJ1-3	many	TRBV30	TGTGCCTGGAGTGTAATTGGGGGAGACACCATATATTTT	CAWSVIGGDTIYF
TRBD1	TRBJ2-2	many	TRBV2	TGTGCCAGCAGTGAAGCCGCTGGGACAGGACATACCGGGGAGCTGTTTTTT	CASSEAAGTGHTGELFF
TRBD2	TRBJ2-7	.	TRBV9	TGTGCCAGCAGCGTAGGGAGCGGGGGCTCCTACGAGCAGTACTTC	CASSVGSGGSYEQYF
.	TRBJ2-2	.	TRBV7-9	TGTGCCAGCAGCTTAAATGTAATTGCGAACACCGGGGAGCTGTTTTTT	CASSLNVIANTGELFF
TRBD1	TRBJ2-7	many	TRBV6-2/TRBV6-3	TGTGCCAGCAGGGGGACAGTCCTCTACGAGCAGTACTTC	CASRGTVLYEQYF
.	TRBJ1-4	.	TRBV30	TGTGCCTGGAGTCCGACGGGAATTAAACTGTTTTTT	CAWSPTGIKLFF
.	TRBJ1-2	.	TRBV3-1	TGTGCCAGCAGCCAGACTACCACAGATCTCTCCGAGGGCTACACCTTC	CASSQTTTDLSEGYTF
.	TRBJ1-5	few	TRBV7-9	TGTGCCAGCAGCTTAGAGGGCCGCGGGGAGAGGACGCTCGGCAATCAGCCCCAGCATTTT	CASSLEGRGERTLGNQPQHF
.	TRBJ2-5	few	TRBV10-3	TGTGCCACCCTAACCATAGGGGAGCAGGGTCGGACCCAGTACTTC	CATLTIGEQGRTQYF
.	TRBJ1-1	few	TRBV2	TGTGCCAGCAGTGAACTGCCGCAGGGGTTAGGAACTGAAGCTTTCTTT	CASSELPQGLGTEAFF
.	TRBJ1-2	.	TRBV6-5	TGTGCCAGCAGTTACCAACCCTGGACCGGGATCGATGGCTACACCTTC	CASSYQPWTGIDGYTF
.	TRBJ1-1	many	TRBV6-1	TGTGCCAGCAGGGCGTATGGGGGGGCCTACACTGAAGCTTTCTTT	CASRAYGGAYTEAFF
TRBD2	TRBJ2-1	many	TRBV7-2	TGTGCCAGCACTACGGGGGGACGTGGTGAGCAGTTCTTC	CASTTGGRGEQFF
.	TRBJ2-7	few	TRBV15	TGTGCCACCAGCAGACTATATGGCTATGACTACGAGCAGTACTTC	CATSRLYGYDYEQYF
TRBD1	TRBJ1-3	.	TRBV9	TGTGCCAGCAGCGCCCGGACAGGGGGCGCGAACACCATATATTTT	CASSARTGGANTIYF
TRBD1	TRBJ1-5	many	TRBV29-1	TGCAGCGACAGGGGGGACAATCAGCCCCAGCATTTT	CSDRGDNQPQHF
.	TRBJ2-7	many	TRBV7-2	TGTGCCAGCAGCTTAGTTCGGGGGTCCGGCGAGCAGTACTTC	CASSLVRGSGEQYF
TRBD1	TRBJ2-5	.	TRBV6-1	TGTGCCAGCGCGGGACAGGGATCAGGGGAGACCCAGTACTTC	CASAGQGSGETQYF
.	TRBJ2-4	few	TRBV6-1	TGTGCCACCGTTCTTGGGAACATTCAGTACTTC	CATVLGNIQYF
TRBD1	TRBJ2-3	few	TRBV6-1	TGTGCCAGCAGTCCCCCGGGACAGGCCTATACGCAGTATTTT	CASSPPGQAYTQYF
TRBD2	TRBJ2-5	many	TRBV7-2	TGTGCCAGCAGTTCCGGGACTAAGGAGACCCAGTACTTC	CASSSGTKETQYF
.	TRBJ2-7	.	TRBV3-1	TGTGCCAGCGGTGGGGGACTGGCGGGAATATACGAGCAGTACTTC	CASGGGLAGIYEQYF
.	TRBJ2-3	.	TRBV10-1	TGCGCCAGCAGCCGGACCGCCCAGACCACAGATACGCAGTATTTT	CASSRTAQTTDTQYF
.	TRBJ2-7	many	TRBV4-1	TGCGCCAGCAGCCCCCGGGACACCGCGACCTACGAGCAGTACTTC	CASSPRDTATYEQYF
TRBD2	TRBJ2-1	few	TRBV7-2	TGTGCCAGCAGCTCCCCGGGACTAGCGGGAGGGAGCTCCTACAATGAGCAGTTCTTC	CASSSPGLAGGSSYNEQFF
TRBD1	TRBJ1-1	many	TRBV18	TGTGCCAGCTCACCTTTGCGGACAGGGGGGAACACTGAAGCTTTCTTT	CASSPLRTGGNTEAFF
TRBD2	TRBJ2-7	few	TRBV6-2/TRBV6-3	TGTGCCAGCAGTACGACTAGCGGGGCTTCCTACGAGCAGTACTTC	CASSTTSGASYEQYF
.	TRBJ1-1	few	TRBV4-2	TGTGCCAGCAGCCAGTCTTCGGGGGGGTACACTGAAGCTTTCTTT	CASSQSSGGYTEAFF
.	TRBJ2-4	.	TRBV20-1	TGCAGTGCTCGCGGACAAACGAACATTCAGTACTTC	CSARGQTNIQYF
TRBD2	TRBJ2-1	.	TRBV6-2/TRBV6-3	TGTGCCAGCAGTTACGCACTACGCGGGGGGTCGTGGTACAATGAGCAGTTCTTC	CASSYALRGGSWYNEQFF
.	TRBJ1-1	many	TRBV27	TGTGCCAGCAGTCCAATCGGACGGCCGGACACTGAAGCTTTCTTT	CASSPIGRPDTEAFF
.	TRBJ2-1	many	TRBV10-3	TGTGCCATCAGTGATCCCAGCGATTCTAGCTCCTACAATGAGCAGTTCTTC	CAISDPSDSSSYNEQFF
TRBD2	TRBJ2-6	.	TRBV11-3	TGTGCCAGCAGCCCGGGGGGGGGGAGCGCTGGGGCCAACGTCCTGACTTTC	CASSPGGGSAGANVLTF
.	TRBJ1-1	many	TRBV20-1	TGCAGATCCTCGGGACCGAACACTGAAGCTTTCTTT	CRSSGPNTEAFF